The clone carrying this T cell receptor (beta chain) was counted a few times. Its specificity is not known. The sample is drawn from a study of cytomegalovirus exposure and HLA in healthy donors. As for the study in general: HLA-typed donors contributed about 85 million unique TCRs, which were held in an early data release.

Study-wide findings and caveats: Three chains linked to CMV were shown in vitro to be specific for CMV antigens. Versus the roughly 700-donor mean, an Asian-associated ancestry cluster reportedly showed fewer N-insertions in a later analysis. The study listed approximately 160 cytomegalovirus-associated TCR beta chains.

The germline gives CDR1 SGHDN, CDR2 FVKESK. The length of the CDR3 is 14 residues. Deletions cut 5 bases from V and 6 bases from J, with 16 bases between. The PCR was carried out with 60 Vbeta primers and 13 Jbeta primers. TCRdb's copy holds only in-frame clones and misses some; the assay was immunoSEQ multiplex PCR. The profile shows over 90,000 clones, 81% of them singletons. Sequences were obtained from PBMCs. The chain employs TRBV14 and TRBJ1-1; tentatively, D is TRBD1 (5 bases). This sequence originates from a middle-aged man in good health and CMV-seropositive. Here the CDR3 DNA reads TGTGCCAGCAGCACACAGGTTAGGGGATCTGAAGCTTTCTTT. Protein sequence: CASSTQVRGSEAFF.